The T cell receptor beta chain under discussion was sequenced for a study of OX40 agonist ivuxolimab in advanced cancers. Background for the entire study: Ivuxolimab was a fully human IgG2 agonistic monoclonal antibody targeting the costimulatory receptor OX40 (CD134). Intravenous ivuxolimab was administered to patients every 2 weeks at six dose levels: 0.01, 0.1, 0.3, 1.5, 3 and 10 mg/kg. Among the roughly 54 dose-escalation patients, about 19 had hepatocellular carcinoma, 15 or so melanoma, 9 renal cell carcinoma and 9 head and neck cancer. In the dose-escalation cohort, 82.7% of patients were male, and the mean age was roughly 60 years, with a range of roughly 20 to 85. Patients were allowed to have had prior anti-PD-1, anti-PD-L1 or anti-CTLA-4 therapy, and approximately 40% of the dose-escalation patients had previously received checkpoint inhibitors. Partial responses occurred in three dose-escalation patients: two with cutaneous melanoma and one with hepatocellular carcinoma. The purpose of peripheral TCRbeta sequencing was to test whether ivuxolimab changed TCR sequence diversity and led to clonal T-cell expansion. The paper reports the monotherapy dose-escalation portion (N of about 47 patients) of the phase I ivuxolimab trial. The investigation overall reported the following: At doses from 0.1 to 3.0 mg/kg, clonal expansion was seen in both CD4+ and CD8+ blood T cells between baseline and week 6. Which antigens the clonally expanded peripheral T cells were specific for was not determined. After ivuxolimab, expanded clones were on average more numerous among CD8+ T cells than among CD4+ T cells. In the 0.1-3.0 mg/kg groups, partial responders were among the patients with the lowest normalized peripheral clonal expansion, particularly in CD8+ T cells. Low levels of normalized T-cell clonal expansion were also seen in some patients who did not respond.

To sequence the TCRbeta CDR3 region, genomic DNA was isolated from the sorted cells. The immunoSEQ Assay was used to sequence the TCRbeta CDR3 regions. What TCRdb holds here is the immuneACCESS table cut down to in-frame rearrangements. Part of the clones is not present; checked against another copy, under half of the missing clones reflect an unresolved V gene, and the others are unexplained. The sample yields tens of thousands of clones; roughly 94% were counted once. Roughly a tenth of the sample lies in the top ten. Concerning this clone itself: Its antigen specificity is not known. No base quality information exists; no much larger clone differs at one position.

The trial excluded patients who had a history of autoimmune disease or were on systemic immunosuppression. Peripheral blood for TCR sequencing was drawn from every dose cohort at baseline, at cycle 4 day 1 and at cycle 7 day 1. The samples were drawn from a first-in-human, open-label, multicenter phase I dose-escalation trial of ivuxolimab. Adults with locally advanced or metastatic head and neck squamous cell, hepatocellular, melanoma or renal cell carcinoma were enrolled in the trial. Before TCR sequencing, CD4+ and CD8+ T cells were separately sorted from peripheral blood. V gives up 1 base and J gives up 2 bases, and the segment between their germline ends measures 11 bases. The germline V gene provides CDR1 SGHTA and CDR2 FQGNSA. Its CDR3 holds 15 amino acids, cysteine through phenylalanine. The kept DNA is CDR3 alone, 45 bases in frame from the first base.

The source of this sequence is an adult with an advanced solid tumor such as melanoma, head and neck, liver or kidney cancer. The sequencing here drew on CD4+ or CD8+ T cells sorted from blood, taken in a trial of the OX40 agonist ivuxolimab. The V and J segments used are TRBV7-2 and TRBJ1-2; no D segment can be confidently identified. The DNA sequence follows: TGTGCCAGCAGCTTAGGTATAGCTCCAAACTATGGCTACACCTTC. The translation is CASSLGIAPNYGYTF.